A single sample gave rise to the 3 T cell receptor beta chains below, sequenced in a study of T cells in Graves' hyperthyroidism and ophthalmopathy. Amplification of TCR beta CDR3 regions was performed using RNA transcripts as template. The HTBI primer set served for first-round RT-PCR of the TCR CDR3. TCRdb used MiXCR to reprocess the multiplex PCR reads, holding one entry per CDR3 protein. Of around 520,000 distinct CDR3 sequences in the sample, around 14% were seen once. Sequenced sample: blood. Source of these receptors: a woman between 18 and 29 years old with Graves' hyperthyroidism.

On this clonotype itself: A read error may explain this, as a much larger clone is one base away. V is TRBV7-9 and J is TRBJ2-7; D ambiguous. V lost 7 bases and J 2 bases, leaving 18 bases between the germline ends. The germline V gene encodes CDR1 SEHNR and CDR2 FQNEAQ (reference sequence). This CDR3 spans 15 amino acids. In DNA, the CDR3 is TGTGCCAGCAACCAAGTAATCACAGCGCCCTACGAGCAGTACTTC. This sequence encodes CASNQVITAPYEQYF.

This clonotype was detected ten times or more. The CDR3 is CASSSTGTGDYRFIMNTEAFF. In DNA form, the CDR3 reads TGTGCCAGCAGCTCGACGGGGACAGGTGATTACCGCTTTATTATGAACACTGAAGCTTTCTTT. The rearrangement joins TRBV7-3 to TRBJ1-1; 8 bases match TRBD1. The CDR3 is made up of 21 amino acids. From germline, CDR1 is SGHTA and CDR2 FQGTGA. J lost 0 bases, V lost 4 bases, and 22 bases had no gene match.

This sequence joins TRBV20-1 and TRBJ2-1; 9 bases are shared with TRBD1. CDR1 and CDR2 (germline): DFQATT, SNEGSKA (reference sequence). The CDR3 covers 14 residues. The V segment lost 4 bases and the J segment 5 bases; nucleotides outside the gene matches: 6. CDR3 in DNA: TGCAGTGCTATCGGGACAGGGTACCACAATGAGCAGTTCTTC. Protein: CSAIGTGYHNEQFF.